This TCR beta chain was captured by sequencing in a study of blood T cell repertoires in COVID-19. Study context: From T cells, B-cell-depleted T cells, or PBMCs came the material, which was cDNA or gDNA.

In the authors' methods: Using reference gene primer amplification, nucleated cell counts were estimated. Data came from immunoSEQ multiplex PCR; TCRdb stores just in-frame clones and leaves some out. From that table come the V and J calls and clone size; the DNA was used to work out D and trimming. The repertoire holds 310,000 or so clones, around 87% seen once, with about 1.5% in the top ten. CDR1 and CDR2 (germline): LGHNA, YNFKEQ. With V trimmed by 1 base and J by 6 bases, 7 bases remained unmatched. CDR3 length: 16 residues. In this sample, this clone turned up a few times. The receptor comes from a woman aged 18-29 years with acute COVID-19. This rearrangement joins TRBV4-2 to TRBJ1-2; 11 bases are a match to TRBD1. Sequencing was performed on PBMCs or T cells enriched from blood (not recorded which). The CDR3 loop reads CASSQAGTGGLDGYTF. DNA for the CDR3: TGTGCCAGCAGCCAAGCCGGGACAGGGGGACTGGATGGCTACACCTTC.